This T cell receptor (beta chain) was profiled in a study of T-cell memory formation after mild COVID-19. This clonotype came up a few times. The antigen remains undetermined. TCRdb used MiXCR to reprocess the 5' RACE reads, holding one entry per CDR3 protein. The repertoire holds about 180,000 distinct CDR3 sequences, 15% to 20% seen once, with around 1.9% in the top ten. General study findings and limits: Contracting CD4+ clones were located mainly in CM and EM, and CD8+ clones in EMRA.

Sequencing input: PBMCs or a T cell subset sorted from them (not recorded which). The TCR originated in an adult woman who had mild COVID-19 (a few samples of this study predate the infection). Cell type and time point are not known.

DNA of the CDR3: TGTGCCAGCAGTGAAGGAAAACTCCCTCTCACAGATACGCAGTATTTT. Encoded protein: CASSEGKLPLTDTQYF. This rearrangement joins TRBV6-1 to TRBJ2-3; no clear D. The CDR3 contains 16 residues. Germline lookup yields CDR1 MNHNS and CDR2 SASEGT. Trimming pared 1 base from V and 2 bases from J, leaving 13 bases between.